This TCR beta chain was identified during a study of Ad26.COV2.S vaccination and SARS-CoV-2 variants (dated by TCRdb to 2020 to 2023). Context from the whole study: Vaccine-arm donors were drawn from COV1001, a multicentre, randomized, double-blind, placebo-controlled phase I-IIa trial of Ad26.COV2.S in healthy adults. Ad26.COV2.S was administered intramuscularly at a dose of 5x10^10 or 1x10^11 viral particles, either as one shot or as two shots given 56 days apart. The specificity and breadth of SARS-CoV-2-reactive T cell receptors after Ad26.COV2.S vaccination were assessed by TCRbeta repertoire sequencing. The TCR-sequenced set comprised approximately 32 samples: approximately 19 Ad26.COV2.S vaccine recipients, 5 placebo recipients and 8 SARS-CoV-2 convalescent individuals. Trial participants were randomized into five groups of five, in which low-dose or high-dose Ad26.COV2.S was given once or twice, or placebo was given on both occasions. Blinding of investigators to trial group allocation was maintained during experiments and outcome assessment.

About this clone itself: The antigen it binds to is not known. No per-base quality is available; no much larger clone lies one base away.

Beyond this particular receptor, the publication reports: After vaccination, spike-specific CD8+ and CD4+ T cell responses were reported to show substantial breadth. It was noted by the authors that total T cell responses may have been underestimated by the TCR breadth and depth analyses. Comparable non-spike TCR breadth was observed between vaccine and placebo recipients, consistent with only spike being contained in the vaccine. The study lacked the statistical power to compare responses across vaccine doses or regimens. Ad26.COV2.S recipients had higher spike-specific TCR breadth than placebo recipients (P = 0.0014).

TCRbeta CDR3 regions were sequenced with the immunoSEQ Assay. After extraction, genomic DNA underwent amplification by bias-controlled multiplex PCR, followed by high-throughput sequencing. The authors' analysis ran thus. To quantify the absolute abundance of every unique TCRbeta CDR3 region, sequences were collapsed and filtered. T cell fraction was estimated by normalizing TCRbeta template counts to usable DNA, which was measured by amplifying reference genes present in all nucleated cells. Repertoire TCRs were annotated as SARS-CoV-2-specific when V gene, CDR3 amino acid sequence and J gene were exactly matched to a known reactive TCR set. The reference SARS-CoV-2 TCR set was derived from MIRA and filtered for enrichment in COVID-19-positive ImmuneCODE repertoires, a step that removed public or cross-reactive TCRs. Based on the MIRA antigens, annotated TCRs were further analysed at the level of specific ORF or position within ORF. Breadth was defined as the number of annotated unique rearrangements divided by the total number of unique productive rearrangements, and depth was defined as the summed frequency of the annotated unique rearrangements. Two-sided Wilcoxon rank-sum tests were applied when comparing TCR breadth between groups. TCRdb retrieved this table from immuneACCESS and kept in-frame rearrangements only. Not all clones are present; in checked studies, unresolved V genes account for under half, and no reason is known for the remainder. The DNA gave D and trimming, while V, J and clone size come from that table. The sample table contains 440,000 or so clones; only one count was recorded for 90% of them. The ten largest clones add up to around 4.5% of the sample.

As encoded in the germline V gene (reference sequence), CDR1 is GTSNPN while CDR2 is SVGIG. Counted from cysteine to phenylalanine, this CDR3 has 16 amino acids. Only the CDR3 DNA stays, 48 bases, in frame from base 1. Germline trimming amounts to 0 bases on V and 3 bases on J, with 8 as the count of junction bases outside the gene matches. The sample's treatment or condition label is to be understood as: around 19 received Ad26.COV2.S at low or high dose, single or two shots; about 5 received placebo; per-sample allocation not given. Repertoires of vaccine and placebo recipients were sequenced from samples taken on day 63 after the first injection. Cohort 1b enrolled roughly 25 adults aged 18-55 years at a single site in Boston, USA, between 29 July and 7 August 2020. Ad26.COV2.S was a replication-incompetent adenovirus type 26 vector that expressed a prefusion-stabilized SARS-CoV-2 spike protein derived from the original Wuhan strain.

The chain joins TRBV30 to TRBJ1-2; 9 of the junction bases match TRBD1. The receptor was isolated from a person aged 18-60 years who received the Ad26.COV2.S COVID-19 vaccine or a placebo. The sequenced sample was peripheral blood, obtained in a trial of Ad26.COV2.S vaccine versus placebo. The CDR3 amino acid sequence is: CAWSVPATGGHYGYTF. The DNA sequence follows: TGTGCCTGGAGTGTCCCAGCGACAGGGGGGCACTATGGCTACACCTTC.